A single sample is the source of the 24 T cell receptor beta chains below, sequenced in a study of T cell responses to AZD1222 COVID-19 vaccine. Generated by immunoSEQ multiplex PCR, the TCRdb table keeps only in-frame clones and is missing some. This table holds 150,000 to 200,000 clones, 85% to 95% found once. The sample consisted of peripheral blood, taken on day 0 of AZD1222 vaccination. Every receptor here comes from an adult in good health.

This chain joins TRBV18 and TRBJ1-1, with D uncertain. Trimming shortened V by 3 bases and J by 5 bases, and 19 bases separated the two germline ends. CDR3 length: 16 residues. The germline V gene encodes CDR1 KGHSH and CDR2 LQKENI. The DNA for the CDR3 is TGTGCCAGCTCACCGCCAAATCGGCAGGACGGGACTGAAGCTTTCTTT. Its translation: CASSPPNRQDGTEAFF.

The chain carries TRBV7-2 and TRBJ2-5; a weak D match, TRBD2 (6 bases). The CDR3 totals 14 residues. Germline V gives CDR1 SGHTA, CDR2 FQGNSA. The V and J ends lost 5 bases and 2 bases respectively, with 12 bases between them. The CDR3 sequence: CASSTRDFQETQYF. The CDR3 nucleotides are TGTGCCAGCAGCACCCGGGACTTTCAAGAGACCCAGTACTTC.

This clone has only one observation. The chain carries TRBV19 and TRBJ1-2; possible D gene TRBD1, 5 bases. Trimming left V 4 bases short and J 4 bases short, with 13 bases between. Germline V lookup: CDR1 LNHDA, CDR2 SQIVND (reference sequence). The CDR3 loop spans 14 amino acids. For the CDR3, the DNA is TGTGCCAGTAGTACGGGACCGCCAAGCTATGGCTACACCTTC. As protein: CASSTGPPSYGYTF.

The chain has TRBV12-3 or TRBV12-4 and TRBJ1-6; D gene unclear. The germline V and J ends were trimmed by 5 bases and 4 bases, with 6 bases remaining between them. The CDR3 runs 13 residues. Written as DNA, the CDR3 is TGTGCCAGCAGTCCAGAGTATAATTCACCCCTCCACTTT. It translates to CASSPEYNSPLHF.

The rearrangement joins TRBV12-5 to TRBJ2-5; D uncertain. V lost 0 bases to trimming and J lost 4 bases, with 15 bases between them. This CDR3 is built from 16 residues. CDR1 LGHNT and CDR2 FRNRAP come from the germline V gene. CDR3 bases: TGTGCTAGTGGTTTGGTACCGGGTTATGGTCCAGAGACCCAGTACTTC. As protein: CASGLVPGYGPETQYF.

V and J are TRBV18 and TRBJ1-6, with no clear D. The germline CDR1 and CDR2 sequences are KGHSH and LQKENI. V was trimmed by 0 bases and J by 5 bases, leaving 8 bases between them. The CDR3 runs to 15 residues. CDR3 bases: TGTGCCAGCTCACCACCAGGCAGAAATAATTCACCCCTCCACTTT. This gives the protein CASSPPGRNNSPLHF.

This sequence joins TRBV5-1 and TRBJ2-2; TRBD1 agrees at 7 bases. V lost 2 bases, J lost 4 bases, and 8 bases stayed unmatched. Germline V lookup: CDR1 SGHRS, CDR2 YFSETQ. This CDR3 is 16 amino acids long. CDR3 loop: CASSLVQDRATGELFF. DNA for the CDR3: TGCGCCAGCAGCTTAGTCCAAGACAGGGCCACCGGGGAGCTGTTTTTT.

The genes are TRBV13 and TRBJ1-6; D is ambiguous. V lost 1 base to trimming and J lost 1 base, with 11 bases between them. The CDR3 sequence is 17 residues long. CDR1 PRHDT and CDR2 FYEKMQ come from the germline V gene (reference sequence). The CDR3 DNA follows: TGTGCCAGCAGCTTAGAGGGTGGGAGTTCCTATAATTCACCCCTCCACTTT. Encoded protein: CASSLEGGSSYNSPLHF.

The J gene is TRBJ2-1, the V gene TRBV19, with 7 bases identical to TRBD2. Trimming cost V 2 bases and J 3 bases; bases outside gene matches: 1. Germline assignment: CDR1 LNHDA and CDR2 SQIVND (reference sequence). The CDR3 covers 14 residues. CDR3 protein: CASSIRGDYNEQFF. DNA of the CDR3: TGTGCCAGTAGTATACGGGGGGACTACAATGAGCAGTTCTTC. Using reference TRBV19 and TRBJ2-1 for the parts outside the CDR3, the full variable domain is DGGITQSPKYLFRKEGQNVTLSCEQNLNHDAMYWYRQDPGQGLRLIYYSQIVNDFQKGDIAEGYSVSREKKESFPLTVTSAQKNPTAFYLCASSIRGDYNEQFFGPGTRLTVL.

This rearrangement joins TRBV28 to TRBJ1-5; D gene ambiguous. Germline lookup yields CDR1 MDHEN and CDR2 SYDVKM. V was pared by 5 bases and J by 1 base, with 9 bases between. This CDR3 region has 14 residues. CDR3 bases: TGTGCCAGCAGTGGCGGTCGGAGCAATCAGCCCCAGCATTTT. As protein: CASSGGRSNQPQHF.

This CDR3 reads CASSLSPTGQNGYTF. The CDR3 nucleotides read TGTGCCAGCTCACTGTCCCCGACAGGACAAAATGGCTACACCTTC. The chain couples TRBV18 to TRBJ1-2, with TRBD1 as a possible D gene (6 bases). Germline CDR1 reads KGHSH; CDR2 reads LQKENI. The CDR3 is 15 amino acids. The V end lost 4 bases, the J end lost 6 bases, and 18 bases lay between the germline ends.

The rearrangement links TRBV6-5 to TRBJ1-2, with D possibly matching TRBD1 (5 bases). Between the trimmed V and J ends, which lost 10 bases and 4 bases, there was a span of 13 bases. The CDR3 is 12 amino acids. CDR1 and CDR2 (germline): MNHEY, SVGAGI. CDR3 sequence: CATRPGRYGYTF. The CDR3 region has the DNA TGTGCCACCAGACCGGGACGCTATGGCTACACCTTC.

The chain is built from TRBV4-2 and TRBJ1-6; tentative D call: TRBD1 (6 bases). Germline V gives CDR1 LGHNA, CDR2 YNFKEQ. The CDR3 is 16 amino acids. V lost 1 base and J 8 bases, leaving 15 bases between the germline ends. CDR3 protein: CASSQVRQGKDSPLHF. CDR3 nucleotide sequence: TGTGCCAGCAGCCAAGTGAGGCAGGGGAAGGATTCACCCCTCCACTTT.

The V and J genes are TRBV28 and TRBJ1-6, with D possibly being TRBD1 (5 bases). The CDR3 has 19 amino acids. Per the germline V gene, CDR1 is MDHEN and CDR2 is SYDVKM. Trimming shortened V by 7 bases and J by 1 base, and 23 bases separated the two germline ends. The CDR3 sequence: CASNRIRGKGWSYNSPLHF. The CDR3 nucleotides read TGTGCCAGCAACCGAATCCGGGGAAAGGGGTGGTCCTATAATTCACCCCTCCACTTT.

The chain couples TRBV12-3 or TRBV12-4 to TRBJ1-2; D call uncertain. Trimming stripped 9 bases from V and 4 bases from J, with 12 bases between. The CDR3 totals 12 residues. The CDR3 sequence is CASTSSGYGYTF. CDR3 DNA: TGTGCCAGTACTTCATCGGGCTATGGCTACACCTTC.

The CDR3 region has the DNA TGTGCCAGCAGTGCTGATATGTTTGGGGCCAACGTCCTGACTTTC. It codes for CASSADMFGANVLTF. V is TRBV2 and J is TRBJ2-6; no definite D call. CDR1 is SNHLY and CDR2 is FYNNEI in the germline V gene. The germline V and J ends were trimmed by 4 bases and 3 bases, with 10 bases remaining between them. This CDR3 region has 15 residues.

The chain links TRBV9 to TRBJ1-2, with a possible D match to TRBD1 (6 bases). Trimming removed 0 bases at V and 4 bases at J, with 16 bases between. Germline V gives CDR1 SGDLS, CDR2 YYNGEE. This CDR3 has 16 amino acids. This CDR3 is CASSVAWGGVGYGYTF. CDR3 nucleotide sequence: TGTGCCAGCAGCGTAGCTTGGGGGGGCGTCGGCTATGGCTACACCTTC.

The chain combines TRBV15 with TRBJ1-2; D is perhaps TRBD1 (5 bases). Germline V gives CDR1 LNHNV, CDR2 YYDKDF (reference sequence). V was clipped by 2 bases and J by 4 bases, with 11 bases between them. There are 14 residues in the CDR3. CDR3 sequence (DNA): TGTGCCACCAGCAGATCGCAGGGCTCCTATGGCTACACCTTC. It codes for CATSRSQGSYGYTF.

The chain employs TRBV7-9 and TRBJ2-7; no clear D. Germline V gene sequence: CDR1 SEHNR, CDR2 FQNEAQ (reference sequence). The CDR3 length is 13 residues. V lost 4 bases, J lost 3 bases, and 10 bases lay in between. The CDR3 DNA reads as TGTGCCAGCAGCTCCGACCTCCTCTACGAGCAGTACTTC. Translation gives CASSSDLLYEQYF. The complete variable domain, with remaining parts taken from reference TRBV7-9 and TRBJ2-7, reads DTGVSQNPRHKITKRGQNVTFRCDPISEHNRLYWYRQTLGQGPEFLTYFQNEAQLEKSRLLSDRFSAERPKGSFSTLEIQRTEQGDSAMYLCASSSDLLYEQYFGPGTRLTVT.

The chain links TRBV7-6 to TRBJ1-5, with a tentative D call TRBD1 (6 bases). Germline lookup yields CDR1 SGHVS and CDR2 FNYEAQ. The CDR3 is 13 amino acids. The ends were cut back, 5 bases at V and 6 bases at J, with 11 bases in the middle. In nucleotides, the CDR3 is TGTGCCAGCAGCCCCACAGGGATTCAGCCCCAGCATTTT. Encoded protein: CASSPTGIQPQHF.

The rearrangement uses TRBV28 and TRBJ2-7; no clear D gene. The CDR3 loop spans 11 amino acids. Germline CDR1 reads MDHEN; CDR2 reads SYDVKM. The V gene lost 5 bases and the J gene lost 1 base, with 3 bases spanning the gap. In DNA, the CDR3 is TGTGCCAGCAGTCAGTCCTACGAGCAGTACTTC. Encoded protein: CASSQSYEQYF. The full variable domain, with the rest looked up from reference TRBV28 and TRBJ2-7, is DVKVTQSSRYLVKRTGEKVFLECVQDMDHENMFWYRQDPGLGLRLIYFSYDVKMKEKGDIPEGYSVSREKKERFSLILESASTNQTSMYLCASSQSYEQYFGPGTRLTVT.

This chain connects TRBV9 to TRBJ2-7, with D unclear. CDR3 size: 14 residues. CDR1 is SGDLS and CDR2 is YYNGEE in the germline V gene. The V end lost 0 bases, the J end lost 1 base, and 8 bases lay between the germline ends. As DNA, the CDR3 is TGTGCCAGCAGCGTAGGCATAGGGTCCTACGAGCAGTACTTC. Translation gives CASSVGIGSYEQYF.

This chain uses TRBV5-1 with TRBJ1-1, with D tentatively TRBD1 (5 bases). The CDR3 extends over 15 amino acids. The germline gives CDR1 SGHRS, CDR2 YFSETQ. Trimming removed 5 bases from V and 0 bases from J, with 14 bases in between. CDR3: CASRPQDSMNTEAFF. Here the CDR3 DNA reads TGCGCCAGCAGACCACAGGATTCCATGAACACTGAAGCTTTCTTT. Drawing the rest from reference TRBV5-1 and TRBJ1-1, the complete variable domain is KAGVTQTPRYLIKTRGQQVTLSCSPISGHRSVSWYQQTPGQGLQFLFEYFSETQRNKGNFPGRFSGRQFSNSRSEMNVSTLELGDSALYLCASRPQDSMNTEAFFGQGTRLTVV.

The gene calls are TRBV2 and TRBJ1-2; TRBD1 might be the D (6 bases). Trimming took 8 bases from V and 7 from J, leaving 11 bases between them. The CDR3 totals 11 residues. Germline CDR1 is SNHLY and CDR2 is FYNNEI. CDR3 sequence reads: CASGGGPGYTF. DNA of the CDR3: TGTGCCAGCGGGGGCGGGCCTGGCTACACCTTC.